This T cell receptor (beta chain) is drawn from a study of control samples from healthy donors and cancer patients. Germline CDR1 KGHSH, CDR2 LQKENI. The junction had 5 bases not matched to a gene; V was cut back by 4 bases and J by 9 bases. This CDR3 spans 13 amino acids. Some clones are missing from TCRdb's copy, which holds only in-frame ones; the method was immunoSEQ multiplex PCR. The sample lists about 170,000 clones, approximately 90% occurring once. The clonotype originates from a man aged 25-40 years in good health. The V and J genes are TRBV18 and TRBJ1-5, with 8 positions matching TRBD1. Source material: blood. CDR3 DNA: TGTGCCAGCTCACAGGACAGGGTCGGGCCCCAGCATTTT. Translation: CASSQDRVGPQHF.